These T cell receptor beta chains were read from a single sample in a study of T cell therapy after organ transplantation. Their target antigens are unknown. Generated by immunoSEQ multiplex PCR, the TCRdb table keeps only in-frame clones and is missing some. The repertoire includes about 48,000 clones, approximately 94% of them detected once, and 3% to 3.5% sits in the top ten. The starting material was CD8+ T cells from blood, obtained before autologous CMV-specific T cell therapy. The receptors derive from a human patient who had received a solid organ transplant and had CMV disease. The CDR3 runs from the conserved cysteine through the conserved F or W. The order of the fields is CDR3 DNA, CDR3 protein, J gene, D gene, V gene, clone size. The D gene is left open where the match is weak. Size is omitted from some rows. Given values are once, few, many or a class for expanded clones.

cdr3_nt: TGCGCCAGCAGCTTTTCCGACCGGGTCTATGGCTACACCTTC
cdr3_aa: CASSFSDRVYGYTF
j_call: TRBJ1-2
d_call: NA
v_call: TRBV5-1
clone_size: NA

cdr3_nt: TGTGCCAGCAGCCCTACGATCGGAGAGACCTACGAGCAGTACTTC
cdr3_aa: CASSPTIGETYEQYF
j_call: TRBJ2-7
d_call: NA
v_call: TRBV7-6
clone_size: NA

cdr3_nt: TGTGCCAGCAGCGCGACAGGTCAGCCCCAGCATTTT
cdr3_aa: CASSATGQPQHF
j_call: TRBJ1-5
d_call: NA
v_call: TRBV9
clone_size: NA

cdr3_nt: TGTGCCAGCAGTGCGGACAGGACTAATGAAAAACTGTTTTTT
cdr3_aa: CASSADRTNEKLFF
j_call: TRBJ1-4
d_call: TRBD1
v_call: TRBV6-5
clone_size: NA

cdr3_nt: TGTGCCAGCAGCTTAAGCTACGCAGTGGAGCAGTACTTC
cdr3_aa: CASSLSYAVEQYF
j_call: TRBJ2-7
d_call: NA
v_call: TRBV14
clone_size: NA

cdr3_nt: TGTGCCAGCAGTTTAGGAGCGGGGGCAATTAGTGAGCAGTTCTTC
cdr3_aa: CASSLGAGAISEQFF
j_call: TRBJ2-1
d_call: TRBD2
v_call: TRBV27
clone_size: NA

cdr3_nt: TGTGCCAGCAGCTTATCCAGGTCCTACGAGCAGTACTTC
cdr3_aa: CASSLSRSYEQYF
j_call: TRBJ2-7
d_call: NA
v_call: TRBV7-9
clone_size: once

cdr3_nt: TGCGCCAGCAGCCCCTCCGGGACTAGCAGCCAAGAGACCCAGTACTTC
cdr3_aa: CASSPSGTSSQETQYF
j_call: TRBJ2-5
d_call: TRBD2
v_call: TRBV4-1
clone_size: NA

cdr3_nt: TGTGCCTGGAGTGTTCTAGCGGGAGGGGGAGATACGCAGTATTTT
cdr3_aa: CAWSVLAGGGDTQYF
j_call: TRBJ2-3
d_call: TRBD2
v_call: TRBV30
clone_size: NA

cdr3_nt: TGTGCCAGCAGCGCCGGGACAGAGAACACTGAAGCTTTCTTT
cdr3_aa: CASSAGTENTEAFF
j_call: TRBJ1-1
d_call: TRBD1
v_call: TRBV9
clone_size: NA

cdr3_nt: TGTGCCTGGAGCCCCACTGGACTAGCGGCCTACGAGCAGTACTTC
cdr3_aa: CAWSPTGLAAYEQYF
j_call: TRBJ2-7
d_call: TRBD2
v_call: TRBV30
clone_size: once

cdr3_nt: TGTGCCAGCAGCCTTTTTCCTATCAGGGAAAGCAATCAGCCCCAGCATTTT
cdr3_aa: CASSLFPIRESNQPQHF
j_call: TRBJ1-5
d_call: NA
v_call: TRBV7-8
clone_size: NA